Following are 30 T cell receptor beta chains from one sample sequenced in a study of T cells after somatic rescue of genetic block (dated by TCRdb to the early 2020s). The library came from the immunoSEQ multiplex PCR assay. The clones in this table, taken by TCRdb from immuneACCESS, are in-frame only. Not every clone is retained; where verified, under half of the shortfall comes from an unresolved V gene, and the cause of the rest is unknown. The sample has about 72,000 clones on record, approximately 91% of them singletons. The leading ten clones occupy 2.5% to 3% of the sample. Sequencing was done on a sample of peripheral blood mononuclear cells (PBMCs). These receptors came from a man aged 25-45 years.

This clone has a handful of counts. This chain uses TRBV5-4 with TRBJ2-5; TRBD2 matches at 8 bases. The CDR3 has 16 amino acids. J lost 2 bases, V lost 1 base, and 7 bases had no gene match. Germline loops: CDR1 SGHNT, CDR2 YYREEE (reference sequence). The CDR3: CASSLYGSGAQETQYF. CDR3 DNA: TGTGCCAGCAGCTTGTATGGTAGCGGGGCACAAGAGACCCAGTACTTC.

The J gene is TRBJ2-2, the V gene TRBV5-5; 10 bases line up with TRBD2. Germline values: CDR1 SGHKS, CDR2 YYEKEE (reference sequence). V shed 4 bases, J shed 4 bases, and the junction held 7 bases outside the gene matches. The CDR3 consists of 16 residues. The CDR3 reads CASSPGLAFGTGELFF. CDR3 in DNA: TGTGCCAGCAGCCCGGGACTAGCGTTCGGCACCGGGGAGCTGTTTTTT.

The rearrangement uses TRBV9 and TRBJ1-1, with 9 bases matching TRBD1. With 2 bases clipped from V and 3 bases from J, the junction kept 5 bases outside the gene matches. Germline CDR1 is SGDLS and CDR2 is YYNGEE. The CDR3 is 15 amino acids. For the CDR3, the DNA is TGTGCCAGCAGCGTGGGGACAGGGTTTGACACTGAAGCTTTCTTT. Amino acid sequence: CASSVGTGFDTEAFF.

Details on this clone: An end of the junction differs from the germline gene, which may be a read error. The rearrangement uses TRBV7-7 and TRBJ1-2; D call uncertain. Germline CDR1 reads SSHAT; CDR2 reads FNYEAQ (reference sequence). The CDR3 has 13 amino acids. CDR3 nucleotides: TGTGCTAGCAGCTTAGGTCCTTTCGCTGGCTACACCTTC. This encodes CASSLGPFAGYTF.

There are a few counts of this clone. V usage is TRBV30 and J usage is TRBJ2-3; TRBD2 matches 9 bases. CDR1 GTSNPN and CDR2 SVGIG come from the germline V gene (reference sequence). The CDR3 extends over 16 amino acids. Trimming removed 3 bases from V and 2 bases from J; junction bases left unmatched: 9. This chain's CDR3 is CAWSGRRGGVTDTQYF. The CDR3 bases are TGTGCCTGGAGCGGAAGGCGGGGGGGGGTCACAGATACGCAGTATTTT. Variable domain in full (rest from reference TRBV30 and TRBJ2-3): SQTIHQWPATLVQPVGSPLSLECTVEGTSNPNLYWYRQAAGRGLQLLFYSVGIGQISSEVPQNLSASRPQDRQFILSSKKLLLSDSGFYLCAWSGRRGGVTDTQYFGPGTRLTVL.

As concerns this clone: At one end the junction does not follow the germline gene, possibly because of a read error. The chain recombines TRBV20-1 with TRBJ1-1; the D gene is possibly TRBD1 (6 bases). This CDR3 region has 10 residues. CDR1 and CDR2 from the germline V gene are DFQATT and SNEGSKA (reference sequence). CDR3 protein: CSARGAEAFF. Here the CDR3 DNA reads TGCAGTGCTAGGGGGGCTGAGGCTTTCTTT.

The rearrangement links TRBV10-3 to TRBJ2-1, with TRBD1 as a possible D gene (5 bases). Between the trimmed V and J ends, which lost 0 bases and 8 bases, there was a span of 17 bases. Germline V gene lookup returns CDR1 ENHRY and CDR2 SYGVKD. The CDR3 is made up of 16 amino acids. CDR3 region: CAISESGQGNFYEQFF. CDR3 in DNA: TGTGCCATCAGTGAGTCGGGTCAGGGTAACTTCTATGAGCAGTTCTTC.

In this sample, this clone turned up a few times. This chain joins TRBV11-2 and TRBJ2-3; no reliable D call. Trimming removed 2 bases at V and 0 bases at J, with 6 bases between. Germline V gene sequence: CDR1 SGHAT, CDR2 FQNNGV. This CDR3 contains 14 residues. CDR3 in amino acids: CASSLSPSTDTQYF. In DNA, the CDR3 is TGTGCCAGCAGCTTATCCCCTAGCACAGATACGCAGTATTTT. The complete variable domain, with remaining parts taken from reference TRBV11-2 and TRBJ2-3, reads EAGVAQSPRYKIIEKRQSVAFWCNPISGHATLYWYQQILGQGPKLLIQFQNNGVVDDSQLPKDRFSAERLKGVDSTLKIQPAKLEDSAVYLCASSLSPSTDTQYFGPGTRLTVL.

This chain links TRBV5-4 with TRBJ2-2; 12 nucleotides agree with TRBD2. Per germline, CDR1 SGHNT and CDR2 YYREEE (reference sequence). CDR3 length: 15 amino acids. The ends lost 6 bases at V and 6 bases at J; junction bases unmatched: 6. The CDR3 loop is CASTETSGGSGELFF. The DNA for the CDR3 is TGTGCCAGCACCGAGACTAGCGGGGGCTCCGGGGAGCTGTTTTTT.

This chain links TRBV7-2 with TRBJ2-1; D perhaps matches TRBD2 (5 bases). The CDR3 spans 14 residues. Germline CDR1 reads SGHTA; CDR2 reads FQGNSA. V lost 3 bases and J lost 9, with 15 bases in between. Written as DNA, the CDR3 is TGTGCCAGCAGCTTTGGCCATGAGGGAAGTGAGCAGTTCTTC. This gives the protein CASSFGHEGSEQFF.

The V and J genes are TRBV27 and TRBJ1-1; TRBD1 agrees at 8 bases. V shed 5 bases, J shed 3 bases, and the junction held 8 bases outside the gene matches. This CDR3 contains 15 residues. Germline loops: CDR1 MNHEY, CDR2 SMNVEV (reference sequence). CDR3 sequence reads: CASSPDRGVYTEAFF. CDR3 nucleotide sequence: TGTGCCAGCAGTCCAGACAGGGGAGTGTACACTGAAGCTTTCTTT.

The chain is built from TRBV7-2 and TRBJ2-7; tentatively, D is TRBD1 (6 bases). The CDR3 has 14 residues. The germline V gene encodes CDR1 SGHTA and CDR2 FQGNSA. V lost 5 bases to trimming and J lost 4 bases, with 15 bases between them. CDR3 sequence reads: CASSRFGGDYEQYF. DNA of the CDR3: TGTGCCAGCAGCCGATTTGGGGGCGATTACGAGCAGTACTTC. Complete variable domain (other parts from reference TRBV7-2 and TRBJ2-7): GAGVSQSPSNKVTEKGKDVELRCDPISGHTALYWYRQSLGQGLEFLIYFQGNSAPDKSGLPSDRFSAERTGGSVSTLTIQRTQQEDSAVYLCASSRFGGDYEQYFGPGTRLTVT.

The rearrangement joins TRBV5-3 to TRBJ1-3; 8 nucleotides align to TRBD1. TRBV5-3 is recorded as an ORF, its role being uncertain. The CDR3 spans 14 residues. V was clipped by 3 bases and J by 4 bases; unmatched bases: 3. CDR3 protein: CARSSDRGGNTIYF. CDR3 coding DNA: TGTGCCAGAAGCTCCGACAGGGGAGGAAACACCATATATTTT.

The chain is built from TRBV19 and TRBJ1-2; TRBD1 might be the D (6 bases). V shed 6 bases and J shed 4 bases, with 18 bases lying between them. The length of the CDR3 is 15 residues. The germline V gene has CDR1 LNHDA and CDR2 SQIVND (reference sequence). The DNA of the CDR3 is TGTGCCAGTAGACGACCAACTACAGGGACCTATGGCTACACCTTC. Translating gives CASRRPTTGTYGYTF.

The chain couples TRBV7-9 to TRBJ1-3, with no clear D. The CDR3 spans 16 residues. Germline values: CDR1 SEHNR, CDR2 FQNEAQ (reference sequence). Trimming left V 5 bases short and J 3 bases short, with 17 bases between. Here the CDR3 DNA reads TGTGCCAGCAGCCAAGACGCCAGTCTACATGGAAACACCATATATTTT. The encoded protein is CASSQDASLHGNTIYF.

This clone was counted once. The chain combines TRBV30 with TRBJ2-3; 12 nucleotides match TRBD2. The CDR3 has 17 amino acids. The V segment lost 3 bases and the J segment 0 bases; nucleotides outside the gene matches: 7. Looked up from germline, CDR1 is GTSNPN and CDR2 is SVGIG (reference sequence). In DNA form, the CDR3 reads TGTGCCTGGAGCCCCTCGGGGACTAGCGGGAGCACAGATACGCAGTATTTT. It translates to CAWSPSGTSGSTDTQYF.

The CDR3, as DNA: TGCGCCAGCAGCGGCACAACTAATGAAAAACTGTTTTTT. It is translated as CASSGTTNEKLFF. The chain employs TRBV5-1 and TRBJ1-4, with D unresolved. Germline V lookup: CDR1 SGHRS, CDR2 YFSETQ. Trimming took 4 bases from V and 0 from J, leaving 4 bases between them. The CDR3 totals 13 residues.

This rearrangement joins TRBV6-5 to TRBJ1-2; D call uncertain. V shed 4 bases and J shed 6 bases, with 15 bases lying between them. Germline V gene sequence: CDR1 MNHEY, CDR2 SVGAGI. The CDR3 is 14 residues long. The DNA of the CDR3 is TGTGCCAGCAGTTTAACCCCCGGATGGGATGGCTACACCTTC. Translating gives CASSLTPGWDGYTF.

The genes are TRBV9 and TRBJ2-1, with D perhaps given as TRBD1 or TRBD2 (6 bases each). Germline V gene lookup returns CDR1 SGDLS and CDR2 YYNGEE. V dropped 3 bases and J dropped 2 bases, with 12 bases sitting between them. The CDR3 runs to 15 residues. In nucleotides, the CDR3 is TGTGCCAGCAGCGATACCGGGGGCCCCTACAATGAGCAGTTCTTC. This sequence encodes CASSDTGGPYNEQFF.

The rearrangement links TRBV27 to TRBJ2-7; D unclear. CDR1 and CDR2 (germline): MNHEY, SMNVEV (reference sequence). The CDR3 extends over 15 amino acids. Trimming removed 4 bases from V and 3 bases from J, with 16 bases in between. Written as DNA, the CDR3 is TGTGCCAGCAGTTCTATCTATTCACGTAACTACGAGCAGTACTTC. Translation gives CASSSIYSRNYEQYF.

The chain carries TRBV4-1 and TRBJ2-1; D remains unclear. Germline lookup yields CDR1 MGHRA and CDR2 YSYEKL. The CDR3 covers 14 residues. Trimming shortened V by 1 base and J by 5 bases, and 9 bases separated the two germline ends. The CDR3 here is CASSQVPGNNEQFF. CDR3 nucleotides: TGCGCCAGCAGCCAAGTCCCCGGAAACAATGAGCAGTTCTTC.

This chain links TRBV5-4 with TRBJ1-2, with D unresolved. V lost 0 bases to trimming and J lost 8 bases, with 11 bases between them. There are 13 residues in the CDR3. CDR1 is SGHNT, CDR2 YYREEE, per germline (reference sequence). The CDR3 protein is CASSLEPASGYTF. The CDR3 nucleotides are TGTGCCAGCAGCTTGGAGCCAGCGTCGGGCTACACCTTC.

The chain links TRBV21-1 to TRBJ2-3. TRBV21-1 is a known pseudogene. This CDR3 has 15 residues. The chain's CDR3 is CASSKAAFYTDTQYF. CDR3 in DNA: TGTGCCAGCAGCAAAGCGGCATTCTACACAGATACGCAGTATTTT.

The chain has TRBV29-1 and TRBJ1-3; possibly TRBD1 for D (6 bases). The CDR3 covers 14 residues. Germline V gene data show CDR1 as SQVTM and CDR2 as ANQGSEA. The V end was cut by 8 bases, the J end by 2 bases, with 16 bases between. CDR3 loop: CSYGGGAAGNTIYF. The CDR3 DNA is TGCAGCTATGGAGGGGGGGCGGCTGGAAACACCATATATTTT.

V gene TRBV5-4 combines with J gene TRBJ2-1, with 7 positions matching TRBD2. V lost 2 bases to trimming and J lost 7 bases; unmatched junction nucleotides: 9. Germline V CDR1 and CDR2: SGHNT, YYREEE (reference sequence). CDR3 size: 15 residues. The chain's CDR3 is CASSFRQRDLNEQFF. In nucleotides, the CDR3 is TGTGCCAGCAGCTTCCGTCAGCGGGATTTAAATGAGCAGTTCTTC.

The V gene is TRBV21-1, the J gene TRBJ2-5; the table's D call TRBD2 went unverified against the DNA. TRBV21-1 is a listed pseudogene. The CDR3 runs to 15 residues. CDR3 nucleotides: TGTGCCAGCAGCAAAGCGGGGGACTCACAAGAGACCCAGTACTTC. It translates to CASSKAGDSQETQYF.

The rearrangement uses TRBV27 and TRBJ2-5, with D possibly being TRBD1 (6 bases). V lost 8 bases and J lost 1, with 20 bases in between. Per germline, CDR1 MNHEY and CDR2 SMNVEV (reference sequence). CDR3 length: 16 amino acids. The chain's CDR3 is CASGSNFGQSQETQYF. The CDR3 region has the DNA TGTGCCAGCGGGTCCAATTTCGGACAGAGCCAAGAGACCCAGTACTTC.

The chain joins TRBV5-8 to TRBJ2-7; no clear D gene. CDR1 SGHTS and CDR2 YDEGEE come from the germline V gene. The CDR3 loop spans 14 amino acids. V gave up 0 bases and J gave up 0 bases, with 7 bases separating them. CDR3 protein: CASSLGAISYEQYF. The CDR3, as DNA: TGTGCCAGCAGCTTGGGGGCCATCTCCTACGAGCAGTACTTC.

This rearrangement joins TRBV5-1 to TRBJ2-1; tentative D call: TRBD2 (5 bases). V dropped 0 bases and J dropped 7 bases, with 11 bases sitting between them. The CDR3 contains 14 residues. Germline CDR1 SGHRS, CDR2 YFSETQ. The CDR3 region has the DNA TGCGCCAGCAGCTTGGCATCTCGGGGTAATGAGCAGTTCTTC. Amino acids: CASSLASRGNEQFF.

The V gene is TRBV29-1, the J gene TRBJ1-1; D may be TRBD1 (5 bases). Germline CDR1 and CDR2: SQVTM and ANQGSEA. Trimming stripped 3 bases from V and 4 bases from J, with 9 bases between. The CDR3 spans 12 residues. The CDR3 DNA reads as TGCAGCGTTGAGGGGGAGGCCACTGAAGCTTTCTTT. Translated: CSVEGEATEAFF. The full variable domain, rest sourced from reference TRBV29-1 and TRBJ1-1, is SAVISQKPSRDICQRGTSLTIQCQVDSQVTMMFWYRQQPGQSLTLIATANQGSEATYESGFVIDKFPISRPNLTFSTLTVSNMSPEDSSIYLCSVEGEATEAFFGQGTRLTVV.